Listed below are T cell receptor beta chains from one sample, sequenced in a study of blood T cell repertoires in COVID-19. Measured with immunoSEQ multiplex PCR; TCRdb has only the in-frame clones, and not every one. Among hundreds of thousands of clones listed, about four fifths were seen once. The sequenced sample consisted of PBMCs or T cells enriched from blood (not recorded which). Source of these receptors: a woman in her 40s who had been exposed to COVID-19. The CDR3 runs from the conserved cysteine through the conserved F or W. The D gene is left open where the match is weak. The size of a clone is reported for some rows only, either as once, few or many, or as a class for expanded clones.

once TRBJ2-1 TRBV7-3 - TGTGCCAGCAGCTTAAACAATTTGGATGAGCAGTTCTTC CASSLNNLDEQFF
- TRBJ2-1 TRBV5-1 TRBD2 TGCGCCAGCAGCCAAACCCCCGGGGGGGCCATGGGGAATGAGCAGTTCTTC CASSQTPGGAMGNEQFF
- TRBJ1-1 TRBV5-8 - TGTGCCAGCCATCCTAAAGCTTTCTTT CASHPKAFF
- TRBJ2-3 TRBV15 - TGTGCCACCAGCAGAGATCCAGGAACAGATACGCAGTATTTT CATSRDPGTDTQYF
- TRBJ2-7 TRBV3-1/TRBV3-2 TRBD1 TGTGCCAGCAGCCAAGATTCGGACAGGTACTACGAGCAGTACTTC CASSQDSDRYYEQYF
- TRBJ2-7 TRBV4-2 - TGTGCCAGCAGCCAAGTTGTGACGGGCTCCTACGAGCAGTACTTC CASSQVVTGSYEQYF
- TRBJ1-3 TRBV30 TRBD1 TGTGCCTGGAGTCAGGGGGCTTCAGGAAACACCATATATTTT CAWSQGASGNTIYF
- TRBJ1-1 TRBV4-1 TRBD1 TGCGCCAGCAGCCAACGGACAGGGGATGAAGCTTTCTTT CASSQRTGDEAFF
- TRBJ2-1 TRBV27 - TGTGCCAGCAAGACTGGACTGGGCTCCTACAATGAGCAGTTCTTC CASKTGLGSYNEQFF
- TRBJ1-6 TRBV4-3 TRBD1 TGCGCCAGCAGCCAGGGGACAGAGAATTCACCCCTCCACTTT CASSQGTENSPLHF
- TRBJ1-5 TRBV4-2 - TGTGCCAGCAGCCAAGACCTGCAGACAGCTCAGCCCCAGCATTTT CASSQDLQTAQPQHF
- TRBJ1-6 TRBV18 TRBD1 TGTGCCAGCTCACCACCTACAGGGGCCCCCCCCACCCTCCACTTT CASSPPTGAPPTLHF
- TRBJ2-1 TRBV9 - TGTGCCAGCAGCTCTACAGAACGTGAGCAGTTCTTC CASSSTEREQFF
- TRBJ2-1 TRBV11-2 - TGTGCCAGCAGCTTCAGGCCCTATGAGCAGTTCTTC CASSFRPYEQFF
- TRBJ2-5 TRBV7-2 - TGTGCCAGCAGCTTAGTTCGGGGGTCGGAGACCCAGTACTTC CASSLVRGSETQYF
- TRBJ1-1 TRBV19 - TGTGCCAGTAGTGTCACAGTTAACACTGAAGCTTTCTTT CASSVTVNTEAFF
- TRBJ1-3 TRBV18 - TGTGCCAGCTCACCGGGTGAGGGAACTGGAAACACCATATATTTT CASSPGEGTGNTIYF
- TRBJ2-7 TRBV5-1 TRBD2 TGCGCCAGCAGCTTGGCCCCGGGGCTAGCGGGGGGGCCGGGGGAGCAGTACTTC CASSLAPGLAGGPGEQYF
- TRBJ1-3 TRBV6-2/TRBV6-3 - TGTGCCAGCAGTTACTCCTCGGGACACCTTGGAAACACCATATATTTT CASSYSSGHLGNTIYF
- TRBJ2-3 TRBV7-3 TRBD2 TGTGCCAGCAGCTCAGGACTAGCACAGAATACGCAGTATTTT CASSSGLAQNTQYF
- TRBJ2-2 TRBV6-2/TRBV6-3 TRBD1 TGTGCCAGCAGTTCCCTGCGACAGGGCCGAGGGTCCGGGGAGCTGTTTTTT CASSSLRQGRGSGELFF
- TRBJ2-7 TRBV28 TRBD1 TGTGCCAGCACCCCGGGACAGGGGAAGTACGAGCAGTACTTC CASTPGQGKYEQYF
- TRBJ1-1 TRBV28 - TGTGCCAGCAGTCTGAGGACATTTGAAGCTTTCTTT CASSLRTFEAFF